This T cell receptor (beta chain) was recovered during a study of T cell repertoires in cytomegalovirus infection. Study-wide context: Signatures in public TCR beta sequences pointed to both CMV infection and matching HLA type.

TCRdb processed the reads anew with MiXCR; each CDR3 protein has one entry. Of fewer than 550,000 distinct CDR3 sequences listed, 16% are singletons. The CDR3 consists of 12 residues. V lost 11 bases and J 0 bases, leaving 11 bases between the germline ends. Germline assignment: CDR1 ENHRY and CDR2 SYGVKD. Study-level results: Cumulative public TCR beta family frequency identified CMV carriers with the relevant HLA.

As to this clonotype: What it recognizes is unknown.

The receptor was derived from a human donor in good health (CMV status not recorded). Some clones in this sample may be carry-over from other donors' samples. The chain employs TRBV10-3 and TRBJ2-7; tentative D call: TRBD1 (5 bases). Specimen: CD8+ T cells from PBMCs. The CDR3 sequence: CAAEDNSYEQYF. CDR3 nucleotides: TGTGCCGCTGAGGACAACTCCTACGAGCAGTACTTC.